Listed here are 16 T cell receptor beta chains from one sample, sequenced in a study of T cell responses to AZD1222 COVID-19 vaccine. Produced via immunoSEQ multiplex PCR; TCRdb's table is partial and in-frame only. Of 60,000 to 85,000 clones in the sample, approximately 81% were seen once. The material was peripheral blood, obtained on day 0 of AZD1222 vaccination. Source of these receptors: an adult in good health.

The chain joins TRBV19 to TRBJ1-2, with 10 nucleotides matching TRBD1. From germline, CDR1 is LNHDA and CDR2 SQIVND (reference sequence). This CDR3 region has 13 residues. Trimming removed 5 bases from V and 7 bases from J; junction bases left unmatched: 4. CDR3 region: CASSAGTGVGYTF. For the CDR3, the DNA is TGTGCCAGTAGTGCCGGGACAGGGGTTGGCTACACCTTC.

The chain links TRBV20-1 to TRBJ1-2, with D hard to call. There are 11 residues in the CDR3. The V end was cut by 6 bases, the J end by 3 bases, with 8 bases between. Germline V CDR1 and CDR2: DFQATT, SNEGSKA (reference sequence). In nucleotides, the CDR3 is TGCAGTGCCAGCGGCGACTATGGCTACACCTTC. Residues: CSASGDYGYTF.

The chain carries TRBV12-3 or TRBV12-4 and TRBJ2-1, with D hard to call. Trimming shortened V by 5 bases and J by 10 bases, and 9 bases separated the two germline ends. This CDR3 region has 11 residues. This CDR3 is CASSLIGEQFF. The CDR3 nucleotides read TGTGCCAGCAGTCTCATCGGGGAGCAGTTCTTC.

The rearrangement uses TRBV2 and TRBJ2-7, with TRBD1 as a possible D gene (6 bases). Trimming took 7 bases from V and 6 from J, leaving 13 bases between them. Germline lookup yields CDR1 SNHLY and CDR2 FYNNEI. The CDR3 consists of 12 residues. The CDR3, as DNA: TGTGCCAGCACCCAGGGGCGTCGCGAGCAGTACTTC. This gives the protein CASTQGRREQYF.

This rearrangement joins TRBV5-1 to TRBJ2-1; D is unclear. Trimming took 0 bases from V and 5 from J, leaving 12 bases between them. The germline CDR1 and CDR2 sequences are SGHRS and YFSETQ. The CDR3 covers 15 residues. CDR3 protein: CASSLGSNGDNEQFF. The CDR3 DNA reads TGCGCCAGCAGCTTGGGGTCGAACGGAGACAATGAGCAGTTCTTC.

This chain uses TRBV5-5 with TRBJ2-7; a possible D gene is TRBD2 (5 bases). Germline lookup yields CDR1 SGHKS and CDR2 YYEKEE (reference sequence). V lost 1 base and J lost 5, with 19 bases in between. The CDR3 has 16 amino acids. CDR3 sequence (DNA): TGTGCCAGCAGCTTGATACAAGCGCTCCCCGGGAACGAGCAGTACTTC. Translating it yields CASSLIQALPGNEQYF.

The chain carries TRBV6-5 and TRBJ2-3, with TRBD2 identical over 8 bases. Germline V lookup: CDR1 MNHEY, CDR2 SVGAGI. After removal of 5 bases from V and 8 bases from J, the junction contained 9 bases not matched to a gene. This CDR3 is 14 amino acids long. CDR3 residues: CASSSGSDLGTQYF. The CDR3 nucleotides are TGTGCCAGCAGTAGCGGGAGCGACTTGGGTACGCAGTATTTT.

The V and J genes are TRBV10-3 and TRBJ1-4, with D possibly being TRBD1 (6 bases). V was shortened by 10 bases and J by 7 bases, with 22 bases between the two germline ends. Germline CDR1 and CDR2: ENHRY and SYGVKD. The CDR3 sequence is 15 residues long. CDR3 loop: CATKDQDRSAEKLFF. The CDR3, as DNA: TGTGCCACCAAAGACCAAGACAGGTCAGCTGAAAAACTGTTTTTT.

The chain uses TRBV7-8 and TRBJ1-1; no definite D call. V was clipped by 2 bases and J by 1 base, with 8 bases between them. This CDR3 has 14 residues. The V gene's germline CDR1 is SGHVS and CDR2 FQNEAQ. This CDR3 is CASSLLGKNTEAFF. CDR3 nucleotides: TGTGCCAGCAGCTTATTAGGCAAGAACACTGAAGCTTTCTTT.

This chain uses TRBV2 with TRBJ2-3; D is possibly TRBD2 (5 bases). V gave up 1 base and J gave up 0 bases, with 8 bases separating them. CDR1 is SNHLY, CDR2 FYNNEI, per germline. CDR3 length: 15 amino acids. CDR3 region: CASSEGGGSTDTQYF. DNA of the CDR3: TGTGCCAGCAGTGAAGGCGGCGGGAGCACAGATACGCAGTATTTT. The full variable domain, its missing parts supplied by reference TRBV2 and TRBJ2-3, is EPEVTQTPSHQVTQMGQEVILRCVPISNHLYFYWYRQILGQKVEFLVSFYNNEISEKSEIFDDQFSVERPDGSNFTLKIRSTKLEDSAMYFCASSEGGGSTDTQYFGPGTRLTVL.

The rearrangement links TRBV14 to TRBJ1-1, with 9 bases that match TRBD1. With 1 base clipped from V and 0 bases from J, the junction kept 6 bases outside the gene matches. The CDR3 loop spans 17 amino acids. Germline CDR1 is SGHDN and CDR2 is FVKESK. The CDR3 region is CASSQVGQGSVNTEAFF. CDR3 sequence (DNA): TGTGCCAGCAGCCAAGTAGGACAGGGGAGTGTGAACACTGAAGCTTTCTTT. The whole variable domain, filled in from reference TRBV14 and TRBJ1-1, reads EAGVTQFPSHSVIEKGQTVTLRCDPISGHDNLYWYRRVMGKEIKFLLHFVKESKQDESGMPNNRFLAERTGGTYSTLKVQPAELEDSGVYFCASSQVGQGSVNTEAFFGQGTRLTVV.

This CDR3 reads CASSLGQGENIQYF. The CDR3 nucleotides are TGTGCCAGCAGCCTGGGACAGGGGGAGAACATTCAGTACTTC. V and J are TRBV6-5 and TRBJ2-4; 11 nucleotides match TRBD1. Germline CDR1 reads MNHEY; CDR2 reads SVGAGI. The CDR3 is made up of 14 amino acids. The V and J ends lost 6 bases and 7 bases, in that order; junction bases with no gene match: 5.

This sequence joins TRBV24-1 and TRBJ1-5, with D tentatively TRBD1 (6 bases). V lost 4 bases, J lost 6 bases, and 12 bases lay in between. Germline V CDR1 and CDR2: KGHDR, SFDVKD. The CDR3 consists of 14 residues. The chain's CDR3 is CATSERGSGQPQHF. The CDR3 DNA sequence: TGTGCCACCAGTGAAAGGGGGTCGGGTCAGCCCCAGCATTTT.

By share of the sample, this clone is medium-sized (0.01 to 0.1%). This chain connects TRBV3-1 (or the pseudogene TRBV3-2) to TRBJ2-1; D is undetermined. CDR1 and CDR2 from the germline V gene are LGHDT and YNNKEL (reference sequence). V was trimmed by 1 base and J by 1 base, leaving 11 bases between them. This CDR3 has 16 amino acids. CDR3 bases: TGTGCCAGCAGCCAAGTTCCCAAATTATCCTACAATGAGCAGTTCTTC. Residues: CASSQVPKLSYNEQFF.

The rearrangement uses TRBV5-4 and TRBJ2-7; D might be TRBD2 (6 bases). Between the trimmed V and J ends, which lost 4 bases and 6 bases, there was a span of 23 bases. Germline V gene lookup returns CDR1 SGHNT and CDR2 YYREEE (reference sequence). This CDR3 spans 16 amino acids. In DNA, the CDR3 is TGTGCCAGCAGCCCCAACTCCCGACTAGACGAAAGCGAGCAGTACTTC. It specifies CASSPNSRLDESEQYF.

This rearrangement joins TRBV5-1 to TRBJ1-1; 7 bases line up with TRBD1. This CDR3 is built from 14 residues. Trimming took 4 bases from V and 2 from J; bases not matched to a gene: 5. The V gene's germline CDR1 is SGHRS and CDR2 YFSETQ. The CDR3 nucleotides read TGCGCCAGCAGCCCAGGGACAGCAAACACTGAAGCTTTCTTT. It is translated as CASSPGTANTEAFF.